This TCR beta chain was obtained from a study of tumor-infiltrating lymphocytes in primary liver carcinoma. Whole-study context: Aged between 30 and 69 years, the patients were men and women. Study outcomes and limitations: Compared with tumor region pairs, tumor-adjacent and tumor-blood pairs overlapped less. The 250 largest clones made up significantly more of tumor than blood repertoires (p = 0.039).

The CDR3 totals 17 residues. Per the germline V gene, CDR1 is MGHRA and CDR2 is YSYEKL. With V trimmed by 1 base and J by 3 bases, 6 bases remained unmatched. The template, roughly 550 ng total RNA, yielded TCR beta cDNA made with a constant-region primer. Slightly modified ARM-PCR, run as three nested multiplex PCR rounds, produced the TCR beta libraries. Use of TRBV1-TRBV30 forward primers with a C-beta reverse primer characterized the first two PCR rounds, which lasted about 9 cycles each. MiXCR, run by TCRdb on the multiplex PCR reads, gives a single entry per CDR3 protein. The repertoire has about 180,000 distinct CDR3 sequences, about 55% of them found once; the top ten carry 72%. Of note for this clonotype: Antigen specificity is unknown.

Germline DNA was extracted too, while blood RNA derived from unsorted whole blood. This chain connects TRBV4-1 to TRBJ2-2; 9 bases agree with TRBD2. Sequences were obtained from peripheral blood. The receptor comes from a man in his forties with primary liver carcinoma and hepatitis B virus infection. CDR3 sequence (DNA): TGCGCCAGCAGCCAAGGTCCAGCGGGAGGCTACACCGGGGAGCTGTTTTTT. Residues: CASSQGPAGGYTGELFF.